This T cell receptor beta chain is from a study of identical twins. Unique molecular identifiers were in the cDNA, with template-switch universal primer binding. TCRdb called the 5' RACE reads again in MiXCR, with one record for every CDR3 protein. The sample holds some 320,000 distinct CDR3 sequences, more than 9% seen once. Findings and caveats of the study: Researchers reported weaker excess twin sharing in beta out-of-frame sequences.

With respect to this clonotype: Its antigen remains unknown.

Germline lookup yields CDR1 MNHEY and CDR2 SVGEGT. The length of the CDR3 is 13 residues. V was cut by 8 bases and J by 4 bases, with 14 bases left in between. Everyone who donated was a healthy Caucasian. These data were also filed under a second study, of yellow fever vaccine responses in identical twins.

The V call is TRBV6-2 or TRBV6-3, the J call TRBJ1-1; D is possibly TRBD1 (6 bases). The source is a woman between 18 and 29 years old in good health. The specimen sequenced was CD8+ T cells sorted from blood. CDR3 amino acids: CASQKTQGTEAFF. The CDR3 coding sequence is TGTGCCAGCCAAAAAACACAGGGCACTGAAGCTTTCTTT.